The 20 T cell receptor beta chains presented below share a single source sample, sequenced in a study of T cell repertoires in cytomegalovirus infection. No antigen has been assigned to these receptors. MiXCR, applied by TCRdb to the reads, yields one record per CDR3 protein. The sample carries about 890,000 distinct CDR3 sequences, approximately 31% recorded once. The input for sequencing was cultured CD8+ T cells from PBMCs, taken from culture after CMV antigen stimulation. The receptors come from a human donor in good health (CMV status not recorded). Some clones in this sample may be carry-over from other donors' samples.

The V call is TRBV28, the J call TRBJ2-5; 9 bases line up with TRBD1. This CDR3 is built from 16 residues. The germline gives CDR1 MDHEN, CDR2 SYDVKM. V lost 4 bases, J lost 0 bases, and 6 bases stayed unmatched. The CDR3 region is CASSSGTGKYQETQYF. CDR3 coding DNA: TGTGCCAGCAGTTCAGGGACAGGGAAGTACCAAGAGACCCAGTACTTC.

This clonotype was seen only once. The chain joins TRBV20-1 to TRBJ1-1, with D tentatively TRBD1 (5 bases). With 5 bases removed from V and 4 bases from J, the gap between germline ends came to 26 bases. Germline V gene data show CDR1 as DFQATT and CDR2 as SNEGSKA (reference sequence). The CDR3 is 17 residues long. CDR3 residues: CSAPGTPLGPSGTEAFF. The CDR3 DNA follows: TGCAGTGCTCCCGGGACCCCATTGGGGCCAAGTGGCACTGAAGCTTTCTTT.

Only one count was recorded for this clonotype. V gene TRBV4-1 combines with J gene TRBJ2-1; TRBD1 matches at 8 bases. Looked up from germline, CDR1 is MGHRA and CDR2 is YSYEKL. Germline trimming cut 1 base from V and 7 bases from J; bases unmatched to any gene: 9. This CDR3 has 16 residues. The CDR3 DNA reads as TGCGCCAGCAGCCAAGTAAACGCGGGACAGGTTAATGAGCAGTTCTTC. This encodes CASSQVNAGQVNEQFF.

The V call is TRBV24-1, the J call TRBJ2-3, with D tentatively TRBD2 (5 bases). The germline CDR1 and CDR2 sequences are KGHDR and SFDVKD. V shed 2 bases and J shed 8 bases, with 7 bases lying between them. The CDR3 is made up of 12 amino acids. The DNA of the CDR3 is TGTGCCACCAGTGATTACGCGGGTACGCAGTATTTT. Encoded protein: CATSDYAGTQYF.

This clonotype has a handful of counts. The chain is built from TRBV14 and TRBJ2-1, with 9 positions matching TRBD2. After removal of 5 bases from V and 3 bases from J, the junction contained 8 bases not matched to a gene. CDR3 size: 16 residues. Germline CDR1 reads SGHDN; CDR2 reads FVKESK. The CDR3 coding sequence is TGTGCCAGCAGCACACCGGGACTAGCCCACTACAATGAGCAGTTCTTC. Amino acid sequence: CASSTPGLAHYNEQFF.

The chain couples TRBV19 to TRBJ1-1, with D unresolved. The germline gives CDR1 LNHDA, CDR2 SQIVND (reference sequence). V gave up 5 bases and J gave up 4 bases, with 11 bases separating them. This CDR3 has 13 amino acids. This CDR3 is CASSPWVATEAFF. In DNA, the CDR3 is TGTGCCAGTAGTCCATGGGTTGCCACTGAAGCTTTCTTT.

The CDR3 here is CASSSGGNSNQPQHF. CDR3 nucleotides: TGTGCCAGCAGTTCAGGGGGAAATAGCAATCAGCCCCAGCATTTT. The chain employs TRBV27 and TRBJ1-5, with TRBD1 matching 7 bases. The trim removed 4 bases at V and 0 bases at J, leaving 3 bases unmatched. The CDR3 spans 15 residues. Germline loops: CDR1 MNHEY, CDR2 SMNVEV (reference sequence).

This clonotype showed up just a few times. The gene calls are TRBV7-9 and TRBJ2-3, with 8 nucleotides matching TRBD2. Germline V CDR1 and CDR2: SEHNR, FQNEAQ (reference sequence). The V and J ends lost 1 base and 6 bases, in that order; junction bases with no gene match: 15. This CDR3 has 18 amino acids. CDR3 protein: CASSLGLLKRGRVDTQYF. The CDR3 DNA reads as TGTGCCAGCAGCTTAGGCCTTCTGAAGCGGGGGCGAGTTGATACGCAGTATTTT.

The chain couples TRBV28 to TRBJ1-1; D remains ambiguous. Germline-derived CDR1 and CDR2 are MDHEN and SYDVKM. The CDR3 has 14 amino acids. Trimming shortened V by 2 bases and J by 0 bases, and 7 bases separated the two germline ends. The CDR3 sequence: CASSLISLNTEAFF. The CDR3, as DNA: TGTGCCAGCAGTTTAATCTCCCTGAACACTGAAGCTTTCTTT.

As regards this clonotype: A much larger clone lies one base from this, so it may be a read error. Here the CDR3 DNA reads TGTGCCAGTAGCCATGACACCTACTATGGCTACACCTTC. Protein: CASSHDTYYGYTF. The chain has TRBV19 and TRBJ1-2; D not resolved. This CDR3 comprises 13 residues. V was shortened by 6 bases and J by 3 bases, with 11 bases between the two germline ends. Germline values: CDR1 LNHDA, CDR2 SQIVND (reference sequence).

V usage is TRBV2 and J usage is TRBJ1-4; D is perhaps TRBD1 (5 bases). CDR1 and CDR2 (germline): SNHLY, FYNNEI. The CDR3 length is 15 residues. V dropped 7 bases and J dropped 3 bases, with 15 bases sitting between them. CDR3 in DNA: TGTGCCAGCATTGAGACGGGGGATCCTAATGAAAAACTGTTTTTT. This translates into CASIETGDPNEKLFF.

This clonotype was detected many times. The genes are TRBV28 and TRBJ2-7, with 7 bases fitting TRBD1. This CDR3 has 14 residues. From germline, CDR1 is MDHEN and CDR2 SYDVKM. The junction had 4 bases not matched to a gene; V was cut back by 5 bases and J by 0 bases. The CDR3 region has the DNA TGTGCCAGCAGTGAGACAGGGAGCTCCTACGAGCAGTACGTC. It codes for CASSETGSSYEQYV.

This clonotype was seen more than once but under ten times. This chain links TRBV2 with TRBJ1-6; D not certain. This CDR3 spans 11 amino acids. V lost 7 bases and J lost 14, with 12 bases in between. Germline V CDR1 and CDR2: SNHLY, FYNNEI. In nucleotides, the CDR3 is TGTGCCAGCACAGGACCCTCCACCCTCCACTTT. The encoded protein is CASTGPSTLHF.

This clonotype was detected a few times. The chain employs TRBV20-1 and TRBJ1-2, with D unresolved. Germline CDR1 DFQATT, CDR2 SNEGSKA (reference sequence). V lost 2 bases, J lost 4 bases, and 14 bases lay in between. The CDR3 consists of 14 residues. DNA of the CDR3: TGCAGTGCTAGACAGGCAGAGGCTCGCTATGGCTACACCTTC. Translating it yields CSARQAEARYGYTF.

The CDR3 DNA is TGTGCCAGCAGCTTAGCGGGAAGGGGCTACGAGCAGTACTTC. Protein sequence: CASSLAGRGYEQYF. V gene TRBV7-9 combines with J gene TRBJ2-7; maybe TRBD1 (5 bases). The ends were cut back, 0 bases at V and 3 bases at J, with 9 bases in the middle. CDR3 length: 14 amino acids. The germline CDR1 and CDR2 sequences are SEHNR and FQNEAQ (reference sequence).

This sequence joins TRBV25-1 and TRBJ2-7, with 11 bases that match TRBD2. The CDR3 runs to 14 residues. Germline V gene sequence: CDR1 MGHDK, CDR2 SYGVNS. The trim removed 6 bases at V and 1 base at J, leaving 2 bases unmatched. The CDR3 coding sequence is TGTGCCAGCAGAGGGACTAGCGGATCCTACGAGCAGTACTTC. It translates to CASRGTSGSYEQYF.

In regard to this clonotype: Germline is not matched at one junction end, which may reflect a read error. The rearrangement links TRBV6-6 to TRBJ1-1; D perhaps matches TRBD1 (5 bases). CDR3 length: 17 residues. Germline V gene sequence: CDR1 MNHNY, CDR2 SVGAGI (reference sequence). Here the CDR3 reads CASSYGGGRRLNTESFF. As DNA, the CDR3 is TGTGCCAGCAGTTACGGCGGGGGACGGCGACTTAACACTGAATCTTTCTTT.

This clonotype was seen at least ten times. This chain connects TRBV12-3 or TRBV12-4 to TRBJ2-3; 11 nucleotides match TRBD2. This CDR3 contains 16 residues. J lost 3 bases, V lost 6 bases, and 8 bases had no gene match. DNA of the CDR3: TGTGCCAGCAGCCCCCTAGCGGGGGGTAGGACAGATACGCAGTATTTT. It translates to CASSPLAGGRTDTQYF.

This clonotype was observed at least ten times. The V gene is TRBV7-2, the J gene TRBJ2-7, with a possible D match to TRBD1 (5 bases). Germline assignment: CDR1 SGHTA and CDR2 FQGNSA. CDR3 length: 12 residues. Trimming took 5 bases from V and 5 from J, leaving 10 bases between them. The CDR3 here is CASSPPGNEQYF. In DNA, the CDR3 is TGTGCCAGCAGCCCCCCAGGGAACGAGCAGTACTTC.

This clonotype was counted between two and nine times. V and J are TRBV7-9 and TRBJ2-1, with 8 bases identical to TRBD1. CDR3 size: 13 residues. Per the germline V gene, CDR1 is SEHNR and CDR2 is FQNEAQ (reference sequence). V lost 8 bases, J lost 7 bases, and 7 bases stayed unmatched. CDR3 loop: CASWGTGWNEQFF. CDR3 coding DNA: TGTGCCAGCTGGGGGACAGGTTGGAATGAGCAGTTCTTC.